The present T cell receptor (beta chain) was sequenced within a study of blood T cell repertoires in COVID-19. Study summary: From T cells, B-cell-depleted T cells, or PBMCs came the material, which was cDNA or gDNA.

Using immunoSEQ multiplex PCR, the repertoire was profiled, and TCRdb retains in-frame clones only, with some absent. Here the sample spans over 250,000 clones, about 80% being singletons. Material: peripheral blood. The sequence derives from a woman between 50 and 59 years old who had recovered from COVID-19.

CDR3 sequence: CASARAEAFF. CDR3 nucleotide sequence: TGTGCCAGCGCCAGGGCGGAAGCTTTCTTT. The gene calls are TRBV11-3 and TRBJ1-1, with D maybe TRBD1 (5 bases). V was cut by 8 bases and J by 8 bases, with 9 bases left in between. This CDR3 contains 10 residues. The germline CDR1 and CDR2 sequences are SGHNT and YENEEA.